This is a list of T cell receptor beta chains from one sample in a study of T cell responses to AZD1222 COVID-19 vaccine. TCRdb's copy holds only in-frame clones and misses some; the assay was immunoSEQ multiplex PCR. This table holds 100,000 or so clones, around 94% found once. The sample was peripheral blood, taken on day 0 of AZD1222 vaccination. These receptors all come from an adult in good health. Both conserved end residues are part of each CDR3.

v_gene: TRBV11-2; CDR3aa: CASSFFASGRRWNEQFF
v_gene: TRBV11-3; CDR3aa: CASSLAGRNTEAFF
v_gene: TRBV3-1/TRBV3-2; CDR3aa: CASSQSGDPIYF
v_gene: TRBV5-6; CDR3aa: CASSGTWRVYGYTF
v_gene: TRBV11-2; CDR3aa: CASSLLGDRGLGSGNTIYF
v_gene: TRBV6-2/TRBV6-3; CDR3aa: CASTPVRVRDEQYF
v_gene: TRBV10-3; CDR3aa: CAISEQGYYEQYF
v_gene: TRBV6-5; CDR3aa: CASSYSMGSRTGELFF
v_gene: TRBV5-1; CDR3aa: CASSLDSYNEQFF
v_gene: TRBV9; CDR3aa: CASSVKEGNTEAFF
v_gene: TRBV28; CDR3aa: CASSLGGPSGNTIYF
v_gene: TRBV6-5; CDR3aa: CASSYQGEAFF
v_gene: TRBV27; CDR3aa: CASSLVATSGSLSQETQYF
v_gene: TRBV9; CDR3aa: CASSGGTGIHEQYF
v_gene: TRBV20-1; CDR3aa: CSASPGTYSYEQYF
v_gene: TRBV28; CDR3aa: CASSQPGRSEAFF
v_gene: TRBV6-2/TRBV6-3; CDR3aa: CASSKRGNNYGYTF
v_gene: TRBV4-3; CDR3aa: CASSQGTGIYYEQYF
v_gene: TRBV3-1/TRBV3-2; CDR3aa: CASSQERNLPSSYNEQFF
v_gene: TRBV11-2; CDR3aa: CASSLEGVVTSIHEQFF
v_gene: TRBV5-1; CDR3aa: CASSLGVRRGPGTDTQYF
v_gene: TRBV19; CDR3aa: CASRVQGANEKLFF
v_gene: TRBV2; CDR3aa: CASGADHNSPLHF
v_gene: TRBV11-2; CDR3aa: CASSPDRVSPLHF
v_gene: TRBV28; CDR3aa: CASSDVSYEQYF
v_gene: TRBV18; CDR3aa: CASSSQGGSTDTQYF
v_gene: TRBV3-1/TRBV3-2; CDR3aa: CASSQGLAGAFEQFF
v_gene: TRBV7-2; CDR3aa: CASSLLSGYNEQFF
v_gene: TRBV6-5; CDR3aa: CASRTGGRQPQHF
v_gene: TRBV19; CDR3aa: CASSITSAGDTQYF
v_gene: TRBV27; CDR3aa: CASSLSGLVETQYF
v_gene: TRBV9; CDR3aa: CASSVEQGFYGYTF
v_gene: TRBV30; CDR3aa: CAWSRDREDGYTF
v_gene: TRBV11-3; CDR3aa: CASSYRRTLNTGELFF
v_gene: TRBV27; CDR3aa: CASSLRQSSYNSPLHF
v_gene: TRBV27; CDR3aa: CASTLSRLAGGPRNEQFF
v_gene: TRBV7-2; CDR3aa: CASSPRLAGGSETQYF
v_gene: TRBV24-1; CDR3aa: CAVGQGNTEAFF
v_gene: TRBV18; CDR3aa: CASSPSGANVLTF
v_gene: TRBV19; CDR3aa: CASSIGGTYEQYF
v_gene: TRBV2; CDR3aa: CASSERRYNEKLFF
v_gene: TRBV7-9; CDR3aa: CASSLRTSGKSYNEQFF
v_gene: TRBV4-1; CDR3aa: CASSQPRGSSTDTQYF
v_gene: TRBV29-1; CDR3aa: CSVEEAGELFF
v_gene: TRBV19; CDR3aa: CASSNLNWNTEAFF
v_gene: TRBV28; CDR3aa: CASRGGGRLTEAFF
v_gene: TRBV28; CDR3aa: CASRTTGRFAEAFF
v_gene: TRBV9; CDR3aa: CASSVEDREQYF
v_gene: TRBV5-1; CDR3aa: CASSLGEGGYSNQPQHF
v_gene: TRBV28; CDR3aa: CATDTDNEQFF
v_gene: TRBV3-1/TRBV3-2; CDR3aa: CASSPPRVGGSGTEAFF
v_gene: TRBV28; CDR3aa: CASIALAGEQYF
v_gene: TRBV4-2; CDR3aa: CASSQDWVNEQFF